What follows is one T cell receptor beta chain and its context. Its antigen is as yet unknown. This record belongs to a study of CD4 T cells in relation to SARS-CoV-2 and coronaviruses. There are 16 residues in the CDR3. The V gene lost 7 bases and the J gene lost 5 bases, with 24 bases spanning the gap. CDR1 is MDHEN and CDR2 is SYDVKM in the germline V gene. This table comes from immunoSEQ multiplex PCR, and its TCRdb copy is limited to in-frame clones, with some not included. Of around 54,000 clones listed, approximately 90% are singletons. Findings and caveats of the study: Approximately 65% of donors had memory CD4+ clonotypes crossrecognizing SARS-CoV-2 and common cold coronavirus spike. No crossreactivity against non-spike viral proteins was tested here.

The receptor's source is an adult with COVID-19. Sequencing input: naive CD4+ T cells from PBMCs. As for subset: naive CD4+ T cells isolated by negative enrichment. V and J are TRBV28 and TRBJ2-7; maybe TRBD1 (7 bases). CDR3 loop: CASTPGVRGRKDEQYF. The CDR3 DNA reads TGTGCCAGCACCCCGGGGGTTAGGGGGCGAAAGGACGAGCAGTACTTC.